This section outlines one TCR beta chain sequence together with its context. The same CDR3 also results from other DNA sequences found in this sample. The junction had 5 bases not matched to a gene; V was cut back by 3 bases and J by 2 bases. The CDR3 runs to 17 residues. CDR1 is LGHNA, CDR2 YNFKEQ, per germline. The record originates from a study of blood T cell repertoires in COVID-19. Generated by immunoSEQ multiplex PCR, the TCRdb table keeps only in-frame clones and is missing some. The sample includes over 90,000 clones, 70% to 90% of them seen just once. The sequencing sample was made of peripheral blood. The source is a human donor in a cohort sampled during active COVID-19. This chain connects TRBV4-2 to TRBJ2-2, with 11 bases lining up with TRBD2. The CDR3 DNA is TGTGCCAGCAGCCATCCTAGCGGGGGGCTCAACACCGGGGAGCTGTTTTTT. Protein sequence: CASSHPSGGLNTGELFF.